This TCR beta chain was identified in a study of graft-versus-host responses after intestinal transplantation (dated by TCRdb to the early 2020s). About the full investigation: Multivisceral, liver-intestinal, or isolated intestinal transplants were received by the recipients. Anti-thymocyte globulin induction was given to all recipients, followed by maintenance tacrolimus and steroids for about 3 years. Bulk TCR-beta CDR3 sequencing was used to track graft-versus-host and host-versus-graft alloreactive T cell clones in the graft, circulation and bone marrow after intestinal transplantation. To identify alloreactive clones, pre-transplant mixed lymphocyte reaction products were sequenced and compared with unstimulated pre-transplant donor and recipient T cells. The cohort enrolled 24 intestinal transplant recipients, one of whom was a retransplant, and a few patients without pretransplant specimens were excluded. A peak of at least 4% donor T cells among recipient peripheral blood mononuclear cells was the definition used for donor T cell macrochimerism. Rather than being sequenced by the commercial service, samples from a few later patients were sequenced in-house on an Illumina MiSeq and processed with MiXCR.

The CDR3 holds 12 amino acids from the cysteine to the phenylalanine. Solely the CDR3 DNA is kept, with 36 bases framed from the first base. CDR1 SQVTM and CDR2 ANQGSEA are derived from the germline V gene. Relative to germline, V is 1 base shorter and J is 7 bases shorter, with 8 bases between their ends. The library came from the immunoSEQ multiplex PCR assay. Adaptive Biotechnologies carried out high-throughput TCR-beta CDR3 sequencing of genomic DNA for most patients. On the study's bioinformatics: Adaptive's ImmunoSEQ software supplied the TCR sequencing data for approximately 18 patients, while MiXCR and VDJtools were used to process a few other patients. CDR3 nucleotide sequences shared by donor and recipient were removed because the origin of these sequences could not be assigned. To be classed as alloreactive, a clone needed at least 2-fold expansion over unstimulated cells and a minimum CFSE-low frequency of 0.002% (template counts) or 0.001% (read counts). A clone was considered mappable if detected in the sequenced pre-transplant spleen, lymph node, or MLR CFSE-low populations of the donor or recipient. Cumulative frequency of alloreactive clones was calculated as a percentage of all sequences weighted by copy number. TCRdb holds this immuneACCESS table with in-frame rearrangements only. Some clones are missing; in checked studies, unresolved V genes explain under half, and the rest has no known cause. V, J and clone size reflect that table, while D and trimming were determined from the DNA. The sample has roughly 11,000 clones on record, 80% to 85% of them singletons. Around 35% of the sample is in the top ten clones.

What the authors observed across the whole study: The relatively low number and heterogeneity of intestinal transplant patients limited the conclusions. Patients with donor T cell macrochimerism had high GvH to HvG T cell clonal ratios in their allografts. GvH clones turned up in recipient bone marrow, with some appearing earlier in ileal mucosa or blood, a pattern consistent with an intestinal mucosal origin. Peak levels of circulating GvH clones were associated with declines in HvG clones early after transplant.

Blood samples were collected up to 4 times in the first month after transplant and then at least monthly when available. Worth noting for this clone: Its recognized antigen is unknown. No per-base quality is available; no much larger clone lies one base away.

The chain links TRBV29-1 with TRBJ2-1; the D gene assignment is ambiguous. Sequencing used PBMCs, obtained approximately 490 days after intestinal transplant. This TCR derives from a human patient who received an intestinal transplant, so some T cells may come from the graft donor. CDR3 region: CSVEGNSNEQFF. In nucleotide form, the sequence is TGCAGCGTTGAAGGTAATAGTAATGAGCAGTTCTTC.